Listed below are T cell receptor beta chains from one sample, sequenced in a study of blood T cells in healthy people across ages. TCRdb reprocessed the 5' RACE reads with MiXCR, giving one entry per CDR3 protein. The top ten clones hold approximately 10% of a sample with 1.5 million to 2 million distinct CDR3 sequences, approximately 32% of them seen once. The sequencing input was blood. The receptor set was obtained from a woman aged 25 to 39 in good health. CDR3s include the opening cysteine and the closing phenylalanine or tryptophan. D genes are given only for firm matches. Where a row states a size, it is once, few, many or the class of an expanded clone; other rows omit it.

j_call: TRBJ1-1; d_call: TRBD1; v_call: TRBV5-1; clone_size: -; cdr3_nt: TGCGCCAGCAGCTCAATCGGGACAGCCTACATGAACACTGAAGCTTTCTTT; cdr3_aa: CASSSIGTAYMNTEAFF
j_call: TRBJ2-5; d_call: -; v_call: TRBV18; clone_size: -; cdr3_nt: TGTGCCAGCTCACCGTTGGGGGTTGGCTCGGAGACCCAGTACTTC; cdr3_aa: CASSPLGVGSETQYF
j_call: TRBJ1-5; d_call: -; v_call: TRBV20-1; clone_size: -; cdr3_nt: TGCAGTGCTCAGCCGGGGGGAGGCAATCAGCCCCAGCATTTT; cdr3_aa: CSAQPGGGNQPQHF
j_call: TRBJ1-2; d_call: -; v_call: TRBV5-1; clone_size: -; cdr3_nt: TGCGCCAGCAGCTCGACCGGGGGGGGCCTCTATGGCTACACCTTC; cdr3_aa: CASSSTGGGLYGYTF
j_call: TRBJ2-5; d_call: -; v_call: TRBV29-1; clone_size: few; cdr3_nt: TGCAGCGGTGGAATCCAACCCCAGACCCAGTACTTC; cdr3_aa: CSGGIQPQTQYF
j_call: TRBJ1-5; d_call: TRBD1; v_call: TRBV20-1; clone_size: -; cdr3_nt: TGCAGTCTATCTACGGGACAGTACAATCAGCCCCAGCATTTT; cdr3_aa: CSLSTGQYNQPQHF
j_call: TRBJ1-4; d_call: -; v_call: TRBV7-8; clone_size: -; cdr3_nt: TGTGCCAGCAGCTTAGGGGTGTACAGTGAAAAACTGTTTTTT; cdr3_aa: CASSLGVYSEKLFF
j_call: TRBJ2-3; d_call: -; v_call: TRBV12-3/TRBV12-4; clone_size: -; cdr3_nt: TGCGCCAGCAGCTGGAGGGGAGACACAGATACGCAGTATTTT; cdr3_aa: CASSWRGDTDTQYF
j_call: TRBJ1-1; d_call: -; v_call: TRBV20-1; clone_size: -; cdr3_nt: TGCAGTGCTAGATTAAAAGGGGCAGTGAACACTGAAGCTTTCTTT; cdr3_aa: CSARLKGAVNTEAFF
j_call: TRBJ2-1; d_call: TRBD2; v_call: TRBV20-1; clone_size: few; cdr3_nt: TGCAGTGCTGATCCCGGGACTAGCTTCAATGAGCAGTTCTTC; cdr3_aa: CSADPGTSFNEQFF
j_call: TRBJ2-7; d_call: -; v_call: TRBV20-1; clone_size: -; cdr3_nt: TGCAGTGCTCGGACCAGACAGCTTTCCTACGAGCAGTACTTC; cdr3_aa: CSARTRQLSYEQYF
j_call: TRBJ2-4; d_call: -; v_call: TRBV12-3/TRBV12-4; clone_size: -; cdr3_nt: TGTGCCAGCAGTTTTCTGGCCCCGCAAAACATTCAGTACTTC; cdr3_aa: CASSFLAPQNIQYF
j_call: TRBJ2-1; d_call: -; v_call: TRBV29-1; clone_size: many; cdr3_nt: TGCAGCGTTGAGGGCGGGAAGAGCTCCTACAATGAGCAGTTCTTC; cdr3_aa: CSVEGGKSSYNEQFF
j_call: TRBJ1-5; d_call: -; v_call: TRBV4-1; clone_size: -; cdr3_nt: TGCGCCAGCAGCCTATTTCCGGGGGTCGGTCAGCCCCAGCATTTT; cdr3_aa: CASSLFPGVGQPQHF
j_call: TRBJ2-2; d_call: -; v_call: TRBV12-5; clone_size: -; cdr3_nt: TGTGCTAGTGGTTTATCCAACACCGGGGAGCTGTTTTTT; cdr3_aa: CASGLSNTGELFF
j_call: TRBJ1-2; d_call: -; v_call: TRBV9; clone_size: few; cdr3_nt: TGTGCCAGCAGCGCTGAGGGATGGCCAGGGGGCTACACCTTC; cdr3_aa: CASSAEGWPGGYTF